This T cell receptor (beta chain) was captured in a study of T cells in Graves' hyperthyroidism and ophthalmopathy. Amplified regions were TCR beta CDR3 sequences from RNA transcripts. When the TCR CDR3 underwent first-round RT-PCR, the HTBI primer set was used. TCRdb recomputed calls from the multiplex PCR reads with MiXCR, one row per CDR3 protein. The repertoire consists of about 720,000 distinct CDR3 sequences, with less than 20% occurring once and the leading ten covering about 8.4%. Germline lookup yields CDR1 MDHEN and CDR2 SYDVKM. The CDR3 totals 16 residues. Trimming pared 7 bases from V and 1 base from J, leaving 18 bases between. Study findings and constraints: Blood also contained most expanded thyroid clonotypes above 0.001.

The PBMCs were sourced from fresh peripheral blood (about 10 ml). Ten or more counts support this clonotype. The antigen is undetermined. The receptor was derived from a man aged 18 to 30 with Graves' hyperthyroidism. The gene calls are TRBV28 and TRBJ2-3; the D is unclear. The specimen was blood. In DNA form, the CDR3 reads TGTGCCAGCATTCCCCGCCCGGGTCTCGGCACAGATACGCAGTATTTT. Its protein product is CASIPRPGLGTDTQYF. Complete variable domain (other parts from reference TRBV28 and TRBJ2-3): DVKVTQSSRYLVKRTGEKVFLECVQDMDHENMFWYRQDPGLGLRLIYFSYDVKMKEKGDIPEGYSVSREKKERFSLILESASTNQTSMYLCASIPRPGLGTDTQYFGPGTRLTVL.